This T cell receptor beta chain was recorded in a study of cytomegalovirus exposure and HLA in healthy donors. Study conclusions and caveats: Specific recognition of CMV antigens was confirmed in vitro for a few chains (all CMV-associated).

Method: immunoSEQ multiplex PCR; TCRdb's copy keeps in-frame clones and lacks some. The table has around 120,000 clones, approximately 89% seen once. Donors were drawn from the approximately 120-subject validation cohort, separate from the approximately 670-subject first cohort. Germline V gives CDR1 SGHAT, CDR2 FQNNGV. V dropped 1 base and J dropped 2 bases, with 12 bases sitting between them. The CDR3 runs to 15 residues. As for this clone: The antigen is undetermined.

The chain is built from TRBV11-2 and TRBJ2-7; D is uncertain. The source material was PBMCs. The receptor was derived from a man younger than 35 in good health and CMV-seronegative. CDR3: CASSLADTFAYEQYF. The CDR3 DNA reads TGTGCCAGCAGCTTAGCAGATACATTTGCCTACGAGCAGTACTTC.